Shown below are 17 T cell receptor beta chains from a single sample sequenced in a study of blood T cell repertoires in COVID-19. Clones were sequenced by immunoSEQ multiplex PCR, and TCRdb holds only the in-frame ones, with some missing. The table lists around 190,000 clones, 70% to 80% of them singletons. The specimen sequenced was peripheral blood. These receptors came from a woman between 45 and 65 years old with active or convalescent COVID-19.

The gene calls are TRBV5-6 and TRBJ1-6; 7 nucleotides line up with TRBD1. This CDR3 region has 13 residues. Per germline, CDR1 SGHDT and CDR2 YYEEEE. The V segment lost 6 bases and the J segment 10 bases; nucleotides outside the gene matches: 7. CDR3 loop: CASTRTGESPLHF. The CDR3 coding sequence is TGTGCCAGCACCCGGACAGGAGAGTCACCCCTCCACTTT.

This chain connects TRBV18 to TRBJ1-2; D ambiguous. V lost 3 bases and J lost 4, with 15 bases in between. Looked up from germline, CDR1 is KGHSH and CDR2 is LQKENI. The CDR3 covers 15 residues. As DNA, the CDR3 is TGTGCCAGCTCACCGCGTTTATTGGAGTCCTATGGCTACACCTTC. Translated, it gives CASSPRLLESYGYTF.

CDR3 sequence reads: CASSEPEPNTEAFF. CDR3 DNA sequence: TGTGCCAGCAGTGAACCTGAGCCGAACACTGAAGCTTTCTTT. The rearrangement links TRBV25-1 to TRBJ1-1; D not resolved. CDR3 length: 14 amino acids. Germline V lookup: CDR1 MGHDK, CDR2 SYGVNS. Trimming took off 2 bases at V and 1 base at J, with 8 bases between the two ends. The complete variable domain, with remaining parts taken from reference TRBV25-1 and TRBJ1-1, reads EADIYQTPRYLVIGTGKKITLECSQTMGHDKMYWYQQDPGMELHLIHYSYGVNSTEKGDLSSESTVSRIRTEHFPLTLESARPSHTSQYLCASSEPEPNTEAFFGQGTRLTVV.

The rearrangement links TRBV5-1 to TRBJ2-6; D is unresolved. Germline V lookup: CDR1 SGHRS, CDR2 YFSETQ. V lost 5 bases, J lost 0 bases, and 6 bases lay in between. The CDR3 sequence is 14 residues long. This chain's CDR3 is CASSLSSGANVLTF. CDR3 sequence (DNA): TGCGCCAGCAGTCTAAGCTCTGGGGCCAACGTCCTGACTTTC.

J is TRBJ1-5 and V is TRBV28, with TRBD1 identical over 8 bases. Germline CDR1 MDHEN, CDR2 SYDVKM. With V trimmed by 5 bases and J by 9 bases, 9 bases remained unmatched. The CDR3 covers 14 residues. CDR3 residues: CASSTTGGWGPQHF. The CDR3 nucleotides are TGTGCCAGCAGTACCACAGGGGGATGGGGGCCCCAGCATTTT.

In its sample, this clone was seen a few times. V usage is TRBV6-2 or TRBV6-3 and J usage is TRBJ1-5, with a weak D call TRBD1 (6 bases). V gave up 4 bases and J gave up 3 bases, with 13 bases separating them. Germline assignment: CDR1 MNHEY and CDR2 SVGEGT. This CDR3 has 15 residues. The CDR3 region is CASSCHRDDNQPQHF. DNA of the CDR3: TGTGCCAGCAGTTGTCACAGGGACGACAATCAGCCCCAGCATTTT.

The V and J genes are TRBV6-5 and TRBJ1-4; no clear D gene. Germline values: CDR1 MNHEY, CDR2 SVGAGI. The V end lost 0 bases, the J end lost 0 bases, and 8 bases lay between the germline ends. This CDR3 has 16 amino acids. CDR3 loop: CASSYSHPATNEKLFF. CDR3 nucleotide sequence: TGTGCCAGCAGTTACTCACACCCAGCAACTAATGAAAAACTGTTTTTT.

The chain links TRBV6-2 or TRBV6-3 to TRBJ2-7; 8 nucleotides match TRBD1. Trimming took 6 bases from V and 2 from J; bases not matched to a gene: 3. The CDR3 spans 13 residues. CDR1 and CDR2 (germline): MNHEY, SVGEGT. The DNA for the CDR3 is TGTGCCAGCAGCAAGGGACAGGCCTACGAGCAGTACTTC. Amino acids: CASSKGQAYEQYF.

This sequence joins TRBV6-1 and TRBJ2-7; 8 positions agree with TRBD1. J gave up 2 bases and V 2 bases, and 5 bases lay outside the gene matches. CDR3 length equals 15 residues. The germline V gene encodes CDR1 MNHNS and CDR2 SASEGT. CDR3 region: CASSERVRGPYEQYF. The DNA of the CDR3 is TGTGCCAGCAGTGAACGCGTCAGGGGGCCCTACGAGCAGTACTTC.

V is TRBV4-3 and J is TRBJ2-1; 9 positions agree with TRBD1. This CDR3 region has 17 residues. Germline V CDR1 and CDR2: LGHNA, YSLEER. Losses at the gene ends were 1 base for V and 8 bases for J; bases not matched to a gene: 12. The CDR3, as DNA: TGCGCCAGCAGCCAAGCAACAGGGGGCGGGAGAGGCGATGAGCAGTTCTTC. It translates to CASSQATGGGRGDEQFF.

A single count supports this clone. This chain links TRBV5-6 with TRBJ2-7, with TRBD2 as a possible D gene (6 bases). The CDR3 is 17 residues long. The ends were cut back, 4 bases at V and 2 bases at J, with 22 bases in the middle. CDR1 and CDR2 from the germline V gene are SGHDT and YYEEEE. The CDR3 protein is CASSEGKPWGDPYEQYF. The CDR3 DNA reads TGTGCCAGCAGCGAAGGTAAGCCGTGGGGGGATCCCTACGAGCAGTACTTC.

The CDR3 sequence: CASSKAQKRDSPNQPQHF. In nucleotides, the CDR3 is TGTGCCAGCAGCAAAGCGCAGAAAAGGGACAGCCCCAATCAGCCCCAGCATTTT. The V call is TRBV21-1, the J call TRBJ1-5; the table names TRBD1, a call not compared with the DNA. TRBV21-1 is a pseudogene segment. This CDR3 is built from 18 residues.

This clone has a handful of counts. The rearrangement uses TRBV6-2 or TRBV6-3 and TRBJ1-5; D gene ambiguous. Per germline, CDR1 MNHEY and CDR2 SVGEGT. The CDR3 has 14 residues. V gave up 5 bases and J gave up 3 bases, with 11 bases separating them. The CDR3 here is CASSDGRLNQPQHF. As DNA, the CDR3 is TGTGCCAGCAGTGATGGCAGGCTCAATCAGCCCCAGCATTTT.

The chain links TRBV7-3 to TRBJ2-7; 10 bases are a match to TRBD1. The CDR3 is 12 residues long. V gave up 8 bases and J gave up 9 bases; unmatched junction bases: 7. The V gene's germline CDR1 is SGHTA and CDR2 FQGTGA. The CDR3 DNA is TGTGCCAGCTCAGCGACAGGGGGCGCGCAGTACTTC. Translating gives CASSATGGAQYF.

The chain is built from TRBV19 and TRBJ1-5; 11 bases match TRBD1. The V segment lost 2 bases and the J segment 1 base; nucleotides outside the gene matches: 4. Per the germline V gene, CDR1 is LNHDA and CDR2 is SQIVND (reference sequence). CDR3 length: 17 amino acids. CDR3 amino acids: CASSIWDRGGSNQPQHF. The CDR3 nucleotides read TGTGCCAGTAGTATATGGGACAGGGGGGGGAGCAATCAGCCCCAGCATTTT.

The genes are TRBV30 and TRBJ1-1, with D uncertain. V lost 1 base and J lost 4, with 16 bases in between. Germline V lookup: CDR1 GTSNPN, CDR2 SVGIG (reference sequence). This CDR3 spans 15 amino acids. CDR3 nucleotide sequence: TGTGCCTGGAGTGCCGGGGTCTACCGAACCACTGAAGCTTTCTTT. It yields the protein CAWSAGVYRTTEAFF.

The CDR3 DNA reads as TGTGCCAGCAGCCCACTAGCGGGAGGCACAGATACGCAGTATTTT. It is translated as CASSPLAGGTDTQYF. The chain uses TRBV11-2 and TRBJ2-3; 11 nucleotides line up with TRBD2. The trim removed 5 bases at V and 1 base at J, leaving 2 bases unmatched. Germline V gives CDR1 SGHAT, CDR2 FQNNGV. CDR3 length equals 15 residues.